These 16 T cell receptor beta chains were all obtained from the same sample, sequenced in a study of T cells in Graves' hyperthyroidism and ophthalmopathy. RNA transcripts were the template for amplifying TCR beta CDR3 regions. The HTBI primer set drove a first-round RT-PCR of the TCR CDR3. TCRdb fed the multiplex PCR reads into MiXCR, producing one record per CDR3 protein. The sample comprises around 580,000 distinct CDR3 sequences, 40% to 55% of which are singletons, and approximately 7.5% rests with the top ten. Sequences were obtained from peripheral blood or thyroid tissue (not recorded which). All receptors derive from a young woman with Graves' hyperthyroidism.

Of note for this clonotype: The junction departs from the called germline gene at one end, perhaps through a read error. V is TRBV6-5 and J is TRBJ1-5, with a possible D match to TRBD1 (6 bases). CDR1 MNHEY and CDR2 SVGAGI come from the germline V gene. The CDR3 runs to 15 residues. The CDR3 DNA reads TGTGCCAGCAGTGAAGAGGGCAGGGTCGGACAGCCCCGGCATTTT. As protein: CASSEEGRVGQPRHF.

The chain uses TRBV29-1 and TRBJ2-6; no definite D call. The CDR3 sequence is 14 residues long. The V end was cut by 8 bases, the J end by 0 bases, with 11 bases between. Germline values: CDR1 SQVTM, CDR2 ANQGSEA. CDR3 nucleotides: TGCAGCAGTAGAGCACACTCTGGGGCCAACGTCCTGACTTTC. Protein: CSSRAHSGANVLTF.

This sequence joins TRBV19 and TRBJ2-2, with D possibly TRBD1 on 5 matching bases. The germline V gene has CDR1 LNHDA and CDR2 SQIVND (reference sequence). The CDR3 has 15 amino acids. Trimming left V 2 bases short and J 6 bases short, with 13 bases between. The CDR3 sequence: CASSIRPRVAGELFF. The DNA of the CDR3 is TGTGCCAGTAGTATAAGGCCCAGGGTCGCCGGGGAGCTGTTTTTT.

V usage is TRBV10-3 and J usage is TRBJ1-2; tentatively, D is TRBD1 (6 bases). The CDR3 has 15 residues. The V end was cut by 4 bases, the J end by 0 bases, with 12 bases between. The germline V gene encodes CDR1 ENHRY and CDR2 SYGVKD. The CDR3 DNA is TGTGCCATCAGTGCGACTGGGACAACTAACTATGGCTACACCTTC. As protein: CAISATGTTNYGYTF.

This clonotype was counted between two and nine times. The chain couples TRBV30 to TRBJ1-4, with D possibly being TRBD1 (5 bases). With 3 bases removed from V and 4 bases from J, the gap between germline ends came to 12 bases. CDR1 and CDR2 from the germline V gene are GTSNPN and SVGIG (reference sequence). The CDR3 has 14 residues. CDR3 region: CAWRRGPSNEKLFF. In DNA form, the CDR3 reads TGTGCCTGGAGGAGGGGACCGAGTAATGAAAAACTGTTTTTT.

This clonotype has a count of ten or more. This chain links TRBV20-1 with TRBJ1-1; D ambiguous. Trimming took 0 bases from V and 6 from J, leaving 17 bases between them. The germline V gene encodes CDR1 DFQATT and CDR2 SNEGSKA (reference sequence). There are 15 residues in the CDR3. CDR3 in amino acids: CSARDFGRDAPEAFF. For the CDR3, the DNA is TGCAGTGCTAGAGATTTTGGGCGCGATGCCCCTGAAGCTTTCTTT.

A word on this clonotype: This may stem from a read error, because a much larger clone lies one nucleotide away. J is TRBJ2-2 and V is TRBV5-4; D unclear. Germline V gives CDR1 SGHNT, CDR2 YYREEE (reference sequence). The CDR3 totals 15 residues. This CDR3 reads CACSLIQAGAGELFF. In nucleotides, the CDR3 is TGTGCCTGCAGCTTGATCCAGGCAGGCGCCGGGGAGCTGTTTTTT. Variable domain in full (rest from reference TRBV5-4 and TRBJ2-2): ETGVTQSPTHLIKTRGQQVTLRCSSQSGHNTVSWYQQALGQGPQFIFQYYREEENGRGNFPPRFSGLQFPNYSSELNVNALELDDSALYLCACSLIQAGAGELFFGEGSRLTVL.

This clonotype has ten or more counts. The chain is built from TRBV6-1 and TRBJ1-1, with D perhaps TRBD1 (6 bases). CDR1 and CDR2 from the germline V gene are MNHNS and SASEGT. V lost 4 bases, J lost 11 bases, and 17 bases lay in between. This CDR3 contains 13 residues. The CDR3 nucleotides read TGTGCCAGCAGTGCCGGGACACAGATTAGGGCTTTCTTT. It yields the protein CASSAGTQIRAFF.

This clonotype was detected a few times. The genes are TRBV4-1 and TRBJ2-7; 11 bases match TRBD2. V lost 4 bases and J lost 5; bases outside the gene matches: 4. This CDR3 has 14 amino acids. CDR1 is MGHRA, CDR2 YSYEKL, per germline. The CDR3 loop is CASSRTGLADEQYF. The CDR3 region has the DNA TGCGCCAGCAGCCGGACGGGACTAGCGGACGAGCAGTACTTC.

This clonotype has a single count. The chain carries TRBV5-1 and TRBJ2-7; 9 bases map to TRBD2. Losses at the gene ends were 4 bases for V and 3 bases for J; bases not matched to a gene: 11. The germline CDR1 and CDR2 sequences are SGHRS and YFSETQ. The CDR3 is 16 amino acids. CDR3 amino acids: CASSPWLAGHIYEQYF. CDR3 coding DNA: TGCGCCAGCAGCCCCTGGCTAGCGGGACACATCTACGAGCAGTACTTC.

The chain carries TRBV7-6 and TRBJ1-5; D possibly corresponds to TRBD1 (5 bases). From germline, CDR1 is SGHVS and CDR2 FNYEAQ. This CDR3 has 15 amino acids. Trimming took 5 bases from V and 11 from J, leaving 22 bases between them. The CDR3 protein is CASSQRDWGGETQHF. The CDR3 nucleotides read TGTGCCAGCAGCCAGAGGGACTGGGGGGGTGAGACCCAGCATTTT.

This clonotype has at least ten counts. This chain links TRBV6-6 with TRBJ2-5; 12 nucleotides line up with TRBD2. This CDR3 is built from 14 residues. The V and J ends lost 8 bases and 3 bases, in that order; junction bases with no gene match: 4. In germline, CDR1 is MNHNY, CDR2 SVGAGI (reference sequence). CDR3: CASAWTSGKETQYF. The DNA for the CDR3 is TGTGCCAGCGCCTGGACTAGCGGGAAAGAGACCCAGTACTTC.

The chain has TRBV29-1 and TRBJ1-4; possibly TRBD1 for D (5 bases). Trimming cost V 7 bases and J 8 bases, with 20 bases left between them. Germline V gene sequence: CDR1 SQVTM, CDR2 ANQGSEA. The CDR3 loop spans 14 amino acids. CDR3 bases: TGCAGCGCCGGGGATTGGCAGGGAGGGGAAAAACTGTTTTTT. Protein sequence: CSAGDWQGGEKLFF.

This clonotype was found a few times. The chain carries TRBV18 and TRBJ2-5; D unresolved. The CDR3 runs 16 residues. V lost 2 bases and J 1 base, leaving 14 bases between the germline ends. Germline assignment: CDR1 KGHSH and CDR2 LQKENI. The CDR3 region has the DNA TGTGCCAGCTCACCATGGGGTCCCAGCATCCAAGAGACCCAGTACTTC. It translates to CASSPWGPSIQETQYF.

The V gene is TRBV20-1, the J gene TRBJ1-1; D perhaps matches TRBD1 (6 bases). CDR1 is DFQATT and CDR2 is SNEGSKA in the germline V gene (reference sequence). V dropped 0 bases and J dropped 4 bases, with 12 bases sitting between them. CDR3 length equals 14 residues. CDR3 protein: CSAREGGFVTEAFF. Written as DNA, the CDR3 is TGCAGTGCTAGAGAAGGGGGATTTGTCACTGAAGCTTTCTTT.

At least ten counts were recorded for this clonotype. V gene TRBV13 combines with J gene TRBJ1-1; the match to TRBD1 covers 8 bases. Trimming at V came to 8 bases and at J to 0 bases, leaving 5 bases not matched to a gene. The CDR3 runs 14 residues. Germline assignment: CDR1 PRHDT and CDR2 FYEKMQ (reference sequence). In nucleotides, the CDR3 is TGTGCCAGCCACTGGGGACAGGTGAACACTGAAGCTTTCTTT. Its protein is CASHWGQVNTEAFF. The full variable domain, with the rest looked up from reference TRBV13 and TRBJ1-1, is AAGVIQSPRHLIKEKRETATLKCYPIPRHDTVYWYQQGPGQDPQFLISFYEKMQSDKGSIPDRFSAQQFSDYHSELNMSSLELGDSALYFCASHWGQVNTEAFFGQGTRLTVV.